This T cell receptor (beta chain) was captured in a study of blood T cell repertoires in COVID-19. About the study: T cells, B-cell-depleted T cells, or PBMCs provided the cDNA or gDNA that served as material.

CDR3 length: 15 amino acids. Germline-derived CDR1 and CDR2 are SSHAT and FNYEAQ (reference sequence). Sequencing used immunoSEQ multiplex PCR; TCRdb keeps in-frame clones, though not all of them. The data contain 200,000 to 300,000 clones, approximately 88% of them singletons. Of note for this clone: Mismatch with germline at one junction end may stem from a read error.

What was sequenced was PBMCs or T cells enriched from blood (not recorded which). The J gene is TRBJ2-1, the V gene TRBV7-7; 8 bases are a match to TRBD2. This TCR was recovered from a woman in her forties with acute COVID-19. The CDR3 sequence: CASSSGLAGANEQFF. The CDR3 bases are TGTGCTAGCAGCTCGGGCCTAGCGGGTGCCAATGAGCAGTTCTTC.